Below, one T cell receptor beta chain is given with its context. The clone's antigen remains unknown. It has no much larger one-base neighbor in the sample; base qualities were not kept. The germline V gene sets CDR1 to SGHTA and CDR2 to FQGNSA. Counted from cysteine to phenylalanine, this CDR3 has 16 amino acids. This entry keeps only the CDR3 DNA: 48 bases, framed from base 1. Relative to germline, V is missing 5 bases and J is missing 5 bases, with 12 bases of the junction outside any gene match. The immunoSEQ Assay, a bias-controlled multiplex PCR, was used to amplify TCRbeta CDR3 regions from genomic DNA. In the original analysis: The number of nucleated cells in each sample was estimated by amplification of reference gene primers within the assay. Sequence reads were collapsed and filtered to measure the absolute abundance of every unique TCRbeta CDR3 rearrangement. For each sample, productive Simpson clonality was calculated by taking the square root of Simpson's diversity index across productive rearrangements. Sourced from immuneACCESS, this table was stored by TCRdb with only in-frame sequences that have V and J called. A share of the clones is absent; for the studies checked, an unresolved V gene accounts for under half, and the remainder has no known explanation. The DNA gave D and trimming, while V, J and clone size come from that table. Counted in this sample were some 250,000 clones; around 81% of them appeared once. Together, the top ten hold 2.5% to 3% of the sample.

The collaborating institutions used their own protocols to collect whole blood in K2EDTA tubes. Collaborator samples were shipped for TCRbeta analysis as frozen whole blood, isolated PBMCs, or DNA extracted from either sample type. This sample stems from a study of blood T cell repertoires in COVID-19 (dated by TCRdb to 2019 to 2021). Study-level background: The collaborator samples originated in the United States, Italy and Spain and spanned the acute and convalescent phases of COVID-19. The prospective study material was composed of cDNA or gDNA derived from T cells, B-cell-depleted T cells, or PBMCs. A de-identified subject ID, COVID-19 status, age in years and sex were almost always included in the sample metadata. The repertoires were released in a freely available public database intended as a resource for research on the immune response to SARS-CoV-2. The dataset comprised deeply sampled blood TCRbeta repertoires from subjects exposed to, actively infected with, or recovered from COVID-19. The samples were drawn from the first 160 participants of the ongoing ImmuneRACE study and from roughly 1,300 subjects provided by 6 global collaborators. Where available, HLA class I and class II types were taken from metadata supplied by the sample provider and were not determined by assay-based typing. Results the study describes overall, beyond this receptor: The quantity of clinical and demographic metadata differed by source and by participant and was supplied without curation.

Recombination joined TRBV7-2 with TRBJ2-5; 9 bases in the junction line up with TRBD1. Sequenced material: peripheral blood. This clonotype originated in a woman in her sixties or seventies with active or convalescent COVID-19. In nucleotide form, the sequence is TGTGCCAGCAGCCTCGGACAGGGGCCAGGGTGGGAGACCCAGTACTTC. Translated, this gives CASSLGQGPGWETQYF.